The rows below give T cell receptor beta chains drawn from one sample of a study of blood T cell repertoires in COVID-19. The method was immunoSEQ multiplex PCR; TCRdb's version includes in-frame clones alone and lacks a portion of them. Altogether about 110,000 clones are present, about two thirds being singletons, with the ten largest covering 1.5% to 2%. Sequenced: peripheral blood. The receptor source for this set is a woman aged 40 to 50 with acute or convalescent COVID-19. The CDR3 runs from the conserved cysteine through the conserved F or W. D genes are given only for firm matches. Size values are once, few and many counts, or a class for expanded clones, and some rows have none.

J gene,D gene,clone size,V gene,CDR3 DNA,CDR3 protein
TRBJ1-4,NA,NA,TRBV15,TGTGCCACCAGCGGGAACCGACGGGGATATGGAGAAAAACTGTTTTTT,CATSGNRRGYGEKLFF
TRBJ2-3,NA,NA,TRBV5-1,TGCGCCAGCAGCCCACAGGGATACACAGATACGCAGTATTTT,CASSPQGYTDTQYF
TRBJ2-5,NA,NA,TRBV4-2,TGTGCCAGCAGCCAAGAACCCGCCACCGGGGAGACCCAGTACTTC,CASSQEPATGETQYF
TRBJ2-7,TRBD1,NA,TRBV2,TGTGCCAGCAGTTACCCGGGACAGGGAGCCTATACCTACGAGCAGTACTTC,CASSYPGQGAYTYEQYF
TRBJ2-7,NA,once,TRBV4-1,TGCGCCAGCAGCCAGTCGTCCAGTACCTACGAGCAGTACTTC,CASSQSSSTYEQYF
TRBJ1-6,NA,NA,TRBV2,TGTGCCAGCAGGGGACAAACAGATTCACCCCTCCACTTT,CASRGQTDSPLHF
TRBJ2-2,TRBD2,NA,TRBV27,TGTGCCAGCAGGGATAGCGGGGCCGGGGAGCTGTTTTTT,CASRDSGAGELFF
TRBJ1-3,NA,NA,TRBV6-1,TGTGCCAGCAGTGAAGGGAGGGGAATGTGGGACACCATATATTTT,CASSEGRGMWDTIYF
TRBJ2-2,NA,NA,TRBV5-1,TGCGCCAGCAGCTTGGTCTACAGGGCCGGGGAGCTGTTTTTT,CASSLVYRAGELFF
TRBJ1-1,NA,once,TRBV19,TGTGCCAGTACCGAAGACAGATTGTTTTTCACACACGCTGAAGCTTTCTTT,CASTEDRLFFTHAEAFF
TRBJ2-5,NA,once,TRBV4-1,TGCGCCAGCAGCCAAGGAACCAACCCTAGACAAGAGACCCAGTACTTC,CASSQGTNPRQETQYF
TRBJ2-1,TRBD2,NA,TRBV9,TGTGCCAGCGCCGGCACTAGCGGGGTTAATGAGCAGTTCTTC,CASAGTSGVNEQFF
TRBJ2-7,TRBD1,NA,TRBV6-5,TGTGCCAGCAGGAGAGGGACAGGGGGCTTCGAGCAGTACTTC,CASRRGTGGFEQYF